This T cell receptor beta chain was sequenced in a study of technical replicates of blood from a handful of donors. Clones were read by immunoSEQ multiplex PCR, and TCRdb kept only the in-frame ones, dropping some. The data contain 75,000 to 100,000 clones, approximately 96% of them singletons. The germline gives CDR1 MGHDK, CDR2 SYGVNS. V dropped 2 bases and J dropped 4 bases, with 11 bases sitting between them. The CDR3 totals 15 residues. The specimen sequenced was T cells isolated from PBMCs. The source is a human donor in good health. The V and J genes are TRBV25-1 and TRBJ2-2; D is perhaps TRBD2 (6 bases). This CDR3 is CASSEMGGITGELFF. The CDR3 bases are TGTGCCAGCAGTGAAATGGGAGGCATCACCGGGGAGCTGTTTTTT.